The 9 T cell receptor beta chains below all came from one sample that was sequenced in a study of T cell clonality in common variable immunodeficiency. The assay was immunoSEQ multiplex PCR, and TCRdb's table has in-frame clones only and misses some. The sample was found to contain approximately 50,000 clones, and every one recurs. Sequenced material: peripheral blood mononuclear cells. The receptor set was obtained from a person aged 18 to 75 in good health.

This clone was detected many times. Sequencing ends 3 residues short of the CDR3 end; the germline J gene provides the rest. The J gene is TRBJ2-7, the V gene TRBV28, with 12 bases that match TRBD2. Germline V gene data show CDR1 as MDHEN and CDR2 as SYDVKM. Losses at the gene ends were 2 bases for V and 6 bases for J; bases not matched to a gene: 2. The CDR3 extends over 14 amino acids. The CDR3 spells CASSLASGRGEQYF. The part of the CDR3 DNA that was read is TGTGCCAGCAGTTTAGCTAGCGGGAGGGGCGAG. Full variable domain (remainder filled in from reference TRBV28 and TRBJ2-7): DVKVTQSSRYLVKRTGEKVFLECVQDMDHENMFWYRQDPGLGLRLIYFSYDVKMKEKGDIPEGYSVSREKKERFSLILESASTNQTSMYLCASSLASGRGEQYFGPGTRLTVT.

This clone was counted ten times or more. The missing CDR3 end, 3 residues past where the read stops, is filled in from the germline J gene. J is TRBJ2-7 and V is TRBV2; 14 nucleotides match TRBD2. V was clipped by 7 bases and J by 3 bases; unmatched bases: 2. CDR3 length: 14 amino acids. Germline V lookup: CDR1 SNHLY, CDR2 FYNNEI. The part of the CDR3 DNA that was read is TGTGCCAGCACTGGGACTAGCGGGAGCTACGAG. Residues: CASTGTSGSYE. The entire CDR3 reads CASTGTSGSYEQYF.

In regard to this clone: One junction end disagrees with the germline gene, perhaps due to a read error. The read falls 3 residues short of the CDR3 end, and the missing part is taken from the germline J gene. V is TRBV7-7 and J is TRBJ2-2; 8 positions agree with TRBD1. This CDR3 has 15 residues. Per germline, CDR1 SSHAT and CDR2 FNYEAQ (reference sequence). The CDR3 region is CASSPDRGTNEKLFF. The CDR3 bases that were read are TGTGCTAGCAGCCCAGACAGGGGAACTAATGAAAAG.

This clone appeared many times. The read terminates 3 residues before the CDR3 end, so the remaining end is supplied by the germline J gene. The rearrangement links TRBV20-1 to TRBJ2-2; 11 bases fit TRBD2. The V gene's germline CDR1 is DFQATT and CDR2 SNEGSKA (reference sequence). This CDR3 has 16 amino acids. V shed 2 bases and J 8 bases; nucleotides not matched to a gene: 10. CDR3 in amino acids: CSARPPVAGGTGELFF. The sequenced part of the CDR3 DNA is TGCAGTGCTAGACCGCCGGTAGCGGGGGGGACTGGGGAG.

This clone has at least ten counts. The read stops 3 residues short of the end of the CDR3; the missing end is completed from the germline J gene. This chain links TRBV2 with TRBJ2-1, with 13 bases that match TRBD2. Trimming at V came to 8 bases and at J to 9 bases, leaving 10 bases not matched to a gene. The CDR3 length is 15 residues. Germline-derived CDR1 and CDR2 are SNHLY and FYNNEI. The CDR3 DNA, read in part, is TGTGCCAGCGGCGGACTAGCGGGAGAGGCTGGTGAG. It translates to CASGGLAGEAGE. The complete CDR3 sequence is CASGGLAGEAGEQFF.

This clone occurred many times. The read comes to an end 3 residues before the CDR3 does, leaving the germline J gene to fill in the end. The rearrangement uses TRBV7-8 and TRBJ2-5, with 8 nucleotides matching TRBD1. Germline CDR1 SGHVS, CDR2 FQNEAQ. V lost 11 bases, J lost 1 base, and 9 bases stayed unmatched. The CDR3 length is 14 residues. CDR3 sequence: CAGNRGTFQETQYF. CDR3 DNA, as far as it was read: TGTGCCGGAAACAGGGGGACTTTCCAAGAGACC. Combining the CDR3 with reference TRBV7-8 and TRBJ2-5 gives the whole variable domain GAGVSQSPRYKVAKRGQDVALRCDPISGHVSLFWYQQALGQGPEFLTYFQNEAQLDKSGLPSDRFFAERPEGSVSTLKIQRTQQEDSAVYLCAGNRGTFQETQYFGPGTRLLVL.

This clone occurred a few times. Read sequence stops 3 residues before the CDR3 end, and the germline J gene provides the missing end. V and J are TRBV19 and TRBJ1-2; D is ambiguous. Germline CDR1 is LNHDA and CDR2 is SQIVND (reference sequence). The CDR3 is 13 amino acids. Here the CDR3 reads CASSTGLSSDYTF. CDR3 DNA (partial): TGTGCCAGTAGTACTGGACTGTCCTCCGAC. Supplemented by reference TRBV19 and TRBJ1-2, the full variable domain reads DGGITQSPKYLFRKEGQNVTLSCEQNLNHDAMYWYRQDPGQGLRLIYYSQIVNDFQKGDIAEGYSVSREKKESFPLTVTSAQKNPTAFYLCASSTGLSSDYTFGSGTRLTVV.

Ten or more counts support this clone. Read coverage stops 3 residues before the CDR3 terminus; the germline J gene supplies the remainder. The rearrangement links TRBV9 to TRBJ2-5; TRBD2 agrees at 8 bases. Germline V lookup: CDR1 SGDLS, CDR2 YYNGEE. The junction had 6 bases not matched to a gene; V was cut back by 1 base and J by 4 bases. The CDR3 is made up of 15 amino acids. CDR3 DNA (partial): TGTGCCAGCAGCGTATGGAGCGGGGGAGCAGAGACC. This gives the protein CASSVWSGGAET. The full CDR3 protein reads CASSVWSGGAETQYF.

Points on this clone: Read sequence stops 3 residues before the CDR3 end, and the germline J gene provides the missing end. The chain joins TRBV11-1 to TRBJ2-1, with 9 positions matching TRBD1. V lost 5 bases, J lost 2 bases, and 4 bases stayed unmatched. There are 15 residues in the CDR3. Germline assignment: CDR1 SGHAT and CDR2 FQDESV (reference sequence). The CDR3 DNA, read in part, is TGTGCCAGCAGCCGTGACAGGGGGGCCTACAATGAG. Its protein product is CASSRDRGAYNE. Given in full, the CDR3 is CASSRDRGAYNEQFF.